This TCR beta chain was captured by sequencing in a study of blood T cells in healthy people across ages (dated by TCRdb to the mid-2010s). Broadly, across the study: In model experiments, template switching captured about one uniquely barcoded TCR beta cDNA molecule for every two T cells. Age-related changes in TCR beta repertoire diversity were measured in the study by deep sequencing normalized with unique cDNA molecular identifiers. Four age groups were formed from the donors: young (average about 17 years), middle-aged (just under 40), aged (roughly 58) and long-lived (roughly 88). To avoid experimental bias, donors of different ages were distributed randomly across sequencing lanes. For two donors (one aged 18 to 29 and one aged 80 or older), the study analyzed two additional independent replicas of 1 million unique cDNA reads from the same blood draw. Points the paper makes about the study in general: Observed TCR beta diversity correlated strongly with the percentage of naive T cells measured by flow cytometry. Compared with the aged group, more naive CD4+ T cells, fewer expanded clones and increased TCR diversity were shown by the long-lived group, suggesting age selection. Donor CMV infection status was unknown, potentially confounding age-related changes in expanded clonotypes. Conclusive comparison of naive and antigen-experienced compartments was prevented by the profiling of bulk unsorted PBMCs. Estimates of total diversity based on one million sequenced T cells were regarded as lower bounds and as underestimates. As age increased, observed TCR beta diversity per million T cells dropped in a roughly linear way, and a significant reduction was already evident by age about 40.

The roughly 39 donors, aged about 6 to 100 years, were systemically healthy Caucasian individuals from Russia. Approximately 9.7 milliliters of peripheral blood were drawn from each donor into EDTA-treated Vacutainer tubes. Ficoll-Paque density-gradient centrifugation was used to isolate PBMCs, with at least 7 million obtained per sample. Trizol reagent was used to extract total RNA from the PBMCs, yielding at least 5 micrograms per sample. Naive CD45RAhigh/CD27high T cell percentages were measured by flow cytometry on a PBMC aliquot from every donor. Receptor libraries were prepared by 5' RACE. The reads were generated on an Illumina HiSeq 2500. A second roughly 6 to 11 cycle PCR used a sample-barcoded 5' primer and a J-beta primer mix. A unique molecular identifier was introduced onto each TCR beta cDNA molecule by a template-switch 5' adaptor carrying 12 random nucleotides. Each sample yielded at least 3 million CDR3-containing paired-end reads. All of the RNA was converted into first-strand cDNA using the Mint cDNA synthesis kit, with a TRBC-specific oligonucleotide serving as the primer. All cDNA was treated with uracil-DNA glycosylase and then went through a first 18-cycle PCR with the universal primers M1SS and BC2_uni_R. In the source study's methods: Each sample was normalized by randomly selecting 1 million high-quality reads, each carrying a distinct molecular identifier. Instead of being binned into consensus sequences, reads with shared molecular identifiers were discarded. MiTCR, with a Q25 quality threshold and the strictest error-elimination algorithm, was used for CDR3 identification, clonotype clustering and error correction. Lower-bound total TCR beta diversity was estimated with a nonparametric unseen species model using Euler transformation. TCRdb applied fastp at Q25 and MiXCR to the public reads, then kept only in-frame beta chains. Every distinct CDR3 protein forms one entry, paired with its most common genes and DNA. V and J calls and clone size were set by TCRdb, not the authors. Present in this sample are 1.5 million to 2 million distinct CDR3 sequences, about 35% of which were seen just once. The top ten clonotypes cover about 11% of the sample.

The sample holds many counts of this clonotype. Its binding antigen is unknown. There are no base qualities to consult, and no much larger clone falls within one base. Reading the germline V gene (reference sequence) gives CDR1 DFQATT and CDR2 SNEGSKA. Compared with germline, V lacks 6 bases and J lacks 3 bases; bases without a gene match: 16. CDR3 length: 18 amino acids, cysteine to phenylalanine. Just the 54-base CDR3 DNA is kept, in frame starting at base 1. This chain is built from TRBV20-1 and TRBJ2-1; 11 middle bases align to TRBD2. The sample was blood. The sequence was obtained from a woman aged 30 to 39 in good health. The DNA sequence reads TGCAGTGCCCATCTAGCGGGAGGACGGGTCGATAACTACAATGAGCAGTTCTTC. This translates into CSAHLAGGRVDNYNEQFF.